One sample yielded the 18 T cell receptor beta chains listed below, sequenced in a study of shared clonotypes between healthy human individuals. Repertoires were generated with immunoSEQ multiplex PCR, while TCRdb's copy carries only in-frame clones and drops some. The sample consists of roughly 1 million clones, 75% to 85% of them appearing once. Sequenced sample: memory CD4+ T cells from PBMCs. Described subset: CD45RA-negative fraction. The receptors were gathered from a man aged 18 to 29 in good health. Some clones in this sample may be carry-over from other donors' samples.

This rearrangement joins TRBV7-2 to TRBJ2-1, with D tentatively TRBD2 (6 bases). V lost 2 bases to trimming and J lost 0 bases, with 8 bases between them. CDR3 length equals 15 residues. CDR1 and CDR2 from the germline V gene are SGHTA and FQGNSA. The CDR3 spells CASSLLAASYNEQFF. The CDR3 nucleotides are TGTGCCAGCAGCTTATTAGCGGCCTCCTACAATGAGCAGTTCTTC. The full variable domain, in which reference TRBV7-2 and TRBJ2-1 provide the parts outside the CDR3, is GAGVSQSPSNKVTEKGKDVELRCDPISGHTALYWYRQSLGQGLEFLIYFQGNSAPDKSGLPSDRFSAERTGGSVSTLTIQRTQQEDSAVYLCASSLLAASYNEQFFGPGTRLTVL.

Comments on this clone: Other nucleotide sequences in the sample specify the same CDR3. This chain joins TRBV5-1 and TRBJ2-3; D is uncertain. The germline V gene encodes CDR1 SGHRS and CDR2 YFSETQ. V lost 0 bases and J 3 bases, leaving 8 bases between the germline ends. The CDR3 consists of 14 residues. The CDR3 DNA sequence: TGCGCCAGCAGCTTGGGAACAAGAACAGATACGCAGTATTTT. This codes for CASSLGTRTDTQYF.

About this clone: The same CDR3 can be traced to other DNA sequences in this sample. The chain couples TRBV18 to TRBJ2-3, with 10 bases aligning to TRBD2. This CDR3 region has 15 residues. V dropped 1 base and J dropped 4; count of bases not matched to a gene: 2. CDR1 is KGHSH, CDR2 LQKENI, per germline. CDR3 region: CASSPLAGGSDTQYF. CDR3 sequence (DNA): TGTGCCAGCTCACCACTAGCGGGAGGTTCAGATACGCAGTATTTT. Full variable domain (missing parts from reference TRBV18 and TRBJ2-3): NAGVMQNPRHLVRRRGQEARLRCSPMKGHSHVYWYRQLPEEGLKFMVYLQKENIIDESGMPKERFSAEFPKEGPSILRIQQVVRGDSAAYFCASSPLAGGSDTQYFGPGTRLTVL.

The V and J genes are TRBV5-1 and TRBJ2-3, with 10 bases aligning to TRBD2. The V gene's germline CDR1 is SGHRS and CDR2 YFSETQ. This CDR3 has 17 amino acids. Trimming at V came to 0 bases and at J to 1 base, leaving 5 bases not matched to a gene. The CDR3 DNA follows: TGCGCCAGCAGCTTGGTGGCTAGCGGGAGTGGCACAGATACGCAGTATTTT. Translating gives CASSLVASGSGTDTQYF.

This sequence joins TRBV5-1 and TRBJ2-3; 11 nucleotides match TRBD1. The CDR3 covers 14 residues. V gave up 7 bases and J gave up 7 bases; unmatched junction bases: 8. Germline CDR1 SGHRS, CDR2 YFSETQ. Written as DNA, the CDR3 is TGCGCCAGCGCAACAGGACAGGGGGCGAATACGCAGTATTTT. Its protein is CASATGQGANTQYF.

The chain employs TRBV28 and TRBJ2-7, with 9 bases fitting TRBD1. Germline V lookup: CDR1 MDHEN, CDR2 SYDVKM. This CDR3 region has 16 residues. V trimming: 3 bases; J trimming: 1 base; junction bases outside the gene matches: 7. The CDR3 loop is CASSLRTGVLSYEQYF. The CDR3 nucleotides are TGTGCCAGCAGTTTGCGGACAGGGGTCTTATCCTACGAGCAGTACTTC.

This clone was recorded a few times. V and J are TRBV10-2 and TRBJ1-2; TRBD1 might be the D (5 bases). V was trimmed by 3 bases and J by 2 bases, leaving 10 bases between them. The CDR3 totals 14 residues. Germline V gene data show CDR1 as WSHSY and CDR2 as SAAADI. CDR3 region: CASSDVGGNYGYTF. Here the CDR3 DNA reads TGCGCCAGCAGTGATGTTGGGGGGAACTATGGCTACACCTTC.

This chain connects TRBV5-5 to TRBJ1-2; D is unresolved. Looked up from germline, CDR1 is SGHKS and CDR2 is YYEKEE (reference sequence). This CDR3 has 15 amino acids. V was clipped by 0 bases and J by 7 bases, with 16 bases between them. This chain's CDR3 is CASSLDPRGRGGYTF. DNA of the CDR3: TGTGCCAGCAGCTTGGACCCACGTGGGAGAGGTGGCTACACCTTC.

The chain is built from TRBV6-5 and TRBJ2-7; 15 bases line up with TRBD2. Germline trimming cut 5 bases from V and 7 bases from J; bases unmatched to any gene: 6. There are 15 residues in the CDR3. CDR1 and CDR2 (germline): MNHEY, SVGAGI. The CDR3 DNA sequence: TGTGCCAGCAGTCGGACTAGCGGGAGGGCCTGGGAGCAGTACTTC. Its translation is CASSRTSGRAWEQYF.

V gene TRBV5-1 combines with J gene TRBJ2-1, with TRBD2 matching over 12 bases. The J segment lost 7 bases and the V segment lost 4 bases, leaving 6 bases of the junction unmatched. Germline assignment: CDR1 SGHRS and CDR2 YFSETQ. This CDR3 contains 15 residues. CDR3 loop: CASSKTSGRLNEQFF. DNA for the CDR3: TGCGCCAGCAGCAAAACTAGCGGGAGGTTGAATGAGCAGTTCTTC.

The genes are TRBV7-3 and TRBJ2-2; no reliable D call. This CDR3 comprises 14 residues. In germline, CDR1 is SGHTA, CDR2 FQGTGA. The germline V and J ends were trimmed by 5 bases and 7 bases, with 14 bases remaining between them. In DNA, the CDR3 is TGTGCCAGCAGCCTCGACCGTTCGGGCGGGGAGCTGTTTTTT. Translation: CASSLDRSGGELFF. The full variable domain, rest sourced from reference TRBV7-3 and TRBJ2-2, is GAGVSQTPSNKVTEKGKYVELRCDPISGHTALYWYRQSLGQGPEFLIYFQGTGAADDSGLPNDRFFAVRPEGSVSTLKIQRTERGDSAVYLCASSLDRSGGELFFGEGSRLTVL.

This clone was detected a few times. The genes are TRBV5-6 and TRBJ1-4; D uncertain. Germline V gene data show CDR1 as SGHDT and CDR2 as YYEEEE. Trimming removed 0 bases from V and 10 bases from J, with 7 bases in between. The CDR3 covers 12 residues. The CDR3 protein is CASSLEMRKLFF. CDR3 coding DNA: TGTGCCAGCAGCTTGGAGATGAGAAAACTGTTTTTT.

In its sample, this clone was seen many times. The chain links TRBV7-9 to TRBJ2-3; the D call may be TRBD1 or TRBD2 (6 bases each). The germline CDR1 and CDR2 sequences are SEHNR and FQNEAQ (reference sequence). This CDR3 is 16 amino acids long. V lost 5 bases and J 0 bases, leaving 15 bases between the germline ends. Here the CDR3 reads CASSKWGAESTDTQYF. In nucleotides, the CDR3 is TGTGCCAGCAGCAAGTGGGGGGCGGAAAGCACAGATACGCAGTATTTT.

CDR3 in amino acids: CSGEWGLPYNEQFF. The CDR3, as DNA: TGCAGCGGTGAGTGGGGACTACCATACAATGAGCAGTTCTTC. The chain joins TRBV29-1 to TRBJ2-1, with 7 bases fitting TRBD2. Unmatched junction bases numbered 10, after V lost 7 bases and J lost 4 bases. CDR3 length: 14 amino acids. The germline V gene has CDR1 SQVTM and CDR2 ANQGSEA.

The chain carries TRBV6-1 and TRBJ1-2; D remains ambiguous. The V end was cut by 3 bases, the J end by 0 bases, with 17 bases between. The germline CDR1 and CDR2 sequences are MNHNS and SASEGT. This CDR3 spans 17 amino acids. DNA of the CDR3: TGTGCCAGCAGTGAGAGGGAGGAACTCATTGCTAACTATGGCTACACCTTC. It is translated as CASSEREELIANYGYTF.

The chain couples TRBV6-5 to TRBJ1-1; D uncertain. The germline V gene encodes CDR1 MNHEY and CDR2 SVGAGI. Between the trimmed V and J ends, which lost 0 bases and 11 bases, there was a span of 19 bases. The CDR3 loop spans 15 amino acids. CDR3 region: CASSYSIIGGLAAFF. CDR3 DNA sequence: TGTGCCAGCAGTTACTCGATAATAGGAGGCCTTGCCGCTTTCTTT.

This clone has more than one count but fewer than ten. This chain uses TRBV28 with TRBJ2-2, with 8 bases aligning to TRBD1. This CDR3 is built from 17 residues. Per germline, CDR1 MDHEN and CDR2 SYDVKM. Unmatched junction bases numbered 11, after V lost 3 bases and J lost 5 bases. CDR3: CASSFLGQGGKTGELFF. The CDR3 bases are TGTGCCAGCAGTTTCCTAGGACAGGGCGGAAAAACCGGGGAGCTGTTTTTT.

This clone was found a few times. The chain joins TRBV7-2 to TRBJ2-7; D is undetermined. Deletions cut 2 bases from V and 2 bases from J, with 7 bases between. The CDR3 totals 13 residues. Germline CDR1 SGHTA, CDR2 FQGNSA. CDR3 loop: CASSLQETYEQYF. DNA of the CDR3: TGTGCCAGCAGCTTACAGGAAACCTACGAGCAGTACTTC.